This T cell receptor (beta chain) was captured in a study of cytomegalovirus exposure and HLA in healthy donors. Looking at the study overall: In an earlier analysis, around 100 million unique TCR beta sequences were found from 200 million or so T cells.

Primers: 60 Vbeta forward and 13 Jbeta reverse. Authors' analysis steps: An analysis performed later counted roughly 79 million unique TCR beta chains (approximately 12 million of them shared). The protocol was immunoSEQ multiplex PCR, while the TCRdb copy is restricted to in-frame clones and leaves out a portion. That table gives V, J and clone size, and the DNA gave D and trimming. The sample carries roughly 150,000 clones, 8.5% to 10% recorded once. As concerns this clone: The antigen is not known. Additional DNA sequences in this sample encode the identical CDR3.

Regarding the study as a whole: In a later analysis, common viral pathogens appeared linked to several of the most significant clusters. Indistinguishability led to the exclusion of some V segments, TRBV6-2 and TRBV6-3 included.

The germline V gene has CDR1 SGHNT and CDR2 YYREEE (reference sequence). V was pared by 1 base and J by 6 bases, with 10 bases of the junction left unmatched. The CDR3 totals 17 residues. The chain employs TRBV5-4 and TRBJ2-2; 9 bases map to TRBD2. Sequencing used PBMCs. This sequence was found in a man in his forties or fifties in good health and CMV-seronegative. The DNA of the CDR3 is TGTGCCAGCAGCTTGTACCGGGGAGCGGGAGGACCCGGGGAGCTGTTTTTT. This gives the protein CASSLYRGAGGPGELFF.